A single sample gave rise to the 4 T cell receptor beta chains below, sequenced in a study of cytomegalovirus exposure and HLA in healthy donors. The PCR made use of 60 Vbeta and 13 Jbeta primers. Assay: immunoSEQ multiplex PCR; the TCRdb copy retains only in-frame clones and omits some. This sample has about 170,000 clones; 70% to 90% occur once, and the top ten carry approximately 2.5%. Sequenced: PBMCs. The source of these receptors is a man aged 30 to 45 in good health and CMV-seropositive.

The rearrangement uses TRBV14 and TRBJ2-2; D not resolved. Trimming removed 0 bases at V and 2 bases at J, with 7 bases between. This CDR3 comprises 15 residues. The germline V gene has CDR1 SGHDN and CDR2 FVKESK. The CDR3 spells CASSQDRLNTGELFF. The CDR3, as DNA: TGTGCCAGCAGCCAAGATAGACTTAACACCGGGGAGCTGTTTTTT.

The chain carries TRBV7-3 and TRBJ2-2; D unresolved. The CDR3 runs 14 residues. Trimming shortened V by 5 bases and J by 1 base, and 8 bases separated the two germline ends. From germline, CDR1 is SGHTA and CDR2 FQGTGA. The CDR3 protein is CASSPHKNTGELFF. Written as DNA, the CDR3 is TGTGCCAGCAGCCCACACAAGAACACCGGGGAGCTGTTTTTT.

This sequence joins TRBV9 and TRBJ2-1; 14 bases fit TRBD2. This CDR3 is 16 amino acids long. V lost 3 bases and J lost 5; bases outside the gene matches: 4. Looked up from germline, CDR1 is SGDLS and CDR2 is YYNGEE. CDR3 loop: CASSAWGLAGDNEQFF. For the CDR3, the DNA is TGTGCCAGCAGCGCCTGGGGACTAGCGGGAGACAATGAGCAGTTCTTC.

This clone showed up just a few times. The chain combines TRBV6-1 with TRBJ1-1; 9 bases are a match to TRBD1. CDR1 is MNHNS and CDR2 is SASEGT in the germline V gene. The CDR3 covers 14 residues. V was clipped by 4 bases and J by 5 bases; unmatched bases: 5. The CDR3 spells CASSGRDRVTEAFF. DNA of the CDR3: TGTGCCAGCAGTGGTAGGGACAGGGTGACTGAAGCTTTCTTT.